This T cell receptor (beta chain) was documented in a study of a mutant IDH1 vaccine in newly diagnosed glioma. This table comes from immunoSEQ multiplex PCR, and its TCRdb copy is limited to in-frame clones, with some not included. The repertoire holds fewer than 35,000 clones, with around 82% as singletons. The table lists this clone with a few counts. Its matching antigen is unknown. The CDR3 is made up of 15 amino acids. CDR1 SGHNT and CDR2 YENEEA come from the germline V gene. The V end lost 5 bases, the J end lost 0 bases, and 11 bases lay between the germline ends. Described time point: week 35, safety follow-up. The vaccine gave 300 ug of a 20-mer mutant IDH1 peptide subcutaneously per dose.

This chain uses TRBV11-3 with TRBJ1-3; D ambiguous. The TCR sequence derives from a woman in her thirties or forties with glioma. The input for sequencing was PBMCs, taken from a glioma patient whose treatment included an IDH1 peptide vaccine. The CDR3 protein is CASSPSGNSGNTIYF. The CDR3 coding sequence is TGTGCCAGCAGCCCCTCGGGGAACTCTGGAAACACCATATATTTT.